This TCR beta chain was sequenced during a study of blood T cell repertoires in COVID-19. Study-wide context: Samples taken during acute and convalescent COVID-19 were collected in the United States, Italy and Spain. Sources were T cells, B-cell-depleted T cells, or PBMCs; the material itself was cDNA or gDNA.

Per the original methods: It was from reference gene primer amplification that nucleated cell counts were estimated. Method: immunoSEQ multiplex PCR; TCRdb's copy keeps in-frame clones and lacks some. D and trimming come from the DNA, and the V and J calls and clone size come from that table. The sample lists just over 650,000 clones, about nine tenths occurring once. The CDR3 extends over 22 amino acids. Trimming took 7 bases from V and 4 from J, leaving 41 bases between them. The germline V gene has CDR1 LGHNA and CDR2 YNFKEQ. Sequencing was carried out using peripheral blood. The rearrangement joins TRBV4-2 to TRBJ2-7, with D maybe TRBD1 (6 bases). This TCR derives from a woman aged 18-30 years with acute or convalescent COVID-19. Written as DNA, the CDR3 is TGTGCCAGCACCCTGGCTATCTCCAGGGGCGGCGGTGACTTTGAACGGTGGTACGAGCAGTACTTC. Translated, it gives CASTLAISRGGGDFERWYEQYF.